This TCR beta chain was documented in a study of blood T cell repertoires in COVID-19. Study-level information: Samples representing acute and convalescent COVID-19 were sourced from the United States, Italy and Spain.

Germline CDR1 SNHLY, CDR2 FYNNEI. The CDR3 is 13 amino acids. The V end lost 1 base, the J end lost 3 bases, and 6 bases lay between the germline ends. A word on this clone: This sample includes further DNA sequences coding for the same CDR3.

The method was immunoSEQ multiplex PCR; TCRdb's version includes in-frame clones alone and lacks a portion of them. The sample has 200,000 to 300,000 clones; about four fifths are singletons. The sequence was obtained from a woman aged 80 or over with acute or convalescent COVID-19. The chain has TRBV2 and TRBJ1-2; D unresolved. The sequencing input was peripheral blood. CDR3 nucleotide sequence: TGTGCCAGCAGTGAAGGCCCGGACTATGGCTACACCTTC. This codes for CASSEGPDYGYTF. The full variable domain, rest sourced from reference TRBV2 and TRBJ1-2, is EPEVTQTPSHQVTQMGQEVILRCVPISNHLYFYWYRQILGQKVEFLVSFYNNEISEKSEIFDDQFSVERPDGSNFTLKIRSTKLEDSAMYFCASSEGPDYGYTFGSGTRLTVV.